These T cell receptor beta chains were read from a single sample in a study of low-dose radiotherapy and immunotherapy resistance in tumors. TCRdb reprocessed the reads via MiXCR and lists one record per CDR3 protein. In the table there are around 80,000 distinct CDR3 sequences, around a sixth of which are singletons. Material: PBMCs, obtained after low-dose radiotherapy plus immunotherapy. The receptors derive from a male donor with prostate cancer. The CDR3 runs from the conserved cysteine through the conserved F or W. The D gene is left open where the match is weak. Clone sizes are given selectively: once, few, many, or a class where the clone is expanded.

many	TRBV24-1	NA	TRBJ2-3	TGTGCCACCAGTCATCAATCAGATACGCAGTATTTT	CATSHQSDTQYF
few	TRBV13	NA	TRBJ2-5	TGTGCCAGCAGTGACGTGGGAAGGGAGACCCAGTACTTC	CASSDVGRETQYF
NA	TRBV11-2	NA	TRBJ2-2	NA	CASSPRGTSNTGELFFF
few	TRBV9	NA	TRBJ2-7	TGTGCCAGCAGCGTAGGGGCGGACAGTCCCTACGAGCAGTACTTC	CASSVGADSPYEQYF
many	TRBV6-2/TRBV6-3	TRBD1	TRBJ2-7	TGTGCCAGCAGTGACCCCGGGACAGGGGGGTACGAGCAGTACTTC	CASSDPGTGGYEQYF
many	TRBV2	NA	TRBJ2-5	TGTGCCAGCACGGTACAAGAGACCCAGTACTTC	CASTVQETQYF
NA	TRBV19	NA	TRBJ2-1	TGTGCCAGTATGTCATGGGGGGACAATGAGCAGTTCTTC	CASMSWGDNEQFF
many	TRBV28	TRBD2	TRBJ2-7	TGTGCCAGCAGGCCAGCGGGAGGGCGTGAGCAGTACTTC	CASRPAGGREQYF
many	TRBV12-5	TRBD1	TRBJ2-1	TGTGCTAGTGGTTTGGGGACAGGGGGTTCGAATGAGCAGTTCTTC	CASGLGTGGSNEQFF
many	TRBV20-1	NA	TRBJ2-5	TGCAGTGCTAGAGAGGGACTCCAAGAGACCCAGTACTTC	CSAREGLQETQYF
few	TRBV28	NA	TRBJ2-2	TGTGCCAGCAGTTTACCCTTAGAAGCCGGGGAGCTGTTTTTT	CASSLPLEAGELFF
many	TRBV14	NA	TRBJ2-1	TGTGCCAGCAGCCAACTAGCCGCGAGCTCCTACAATGAGCAGTTCTTC	CASSQLAASSYNEQFF
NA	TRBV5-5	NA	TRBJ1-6	TGTGCCAGCAGCTTGGAGGTAAATTCACCCCTCCACTTT	CASSLEVNSPLHF
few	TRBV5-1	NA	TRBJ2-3	TGCGCCAGCAGCGCTAGCACAGATACGCAGTATTTT	CASSASTDTQYF
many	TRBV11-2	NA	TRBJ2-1	TGTGCCAGCAGCCAAAGCTACAATGAGCAGTTCTTC	CASSQSYNEQFF
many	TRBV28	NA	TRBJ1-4	TGTGCCAGCAGTTCTCCGGAGGGTAATGAAAAACTGTTTTTT	CASSSPEGNEKLFF